This TCR beta chain was sequenced in a study of T-cell reconstitution after alpha-beta-depleted transplantation in children. Whole-study results and caveats: Newly produced T cells mostly provided counts and TCRbeta diversity after one year, as hyperexpanded clones declined. TCRbeta diversity was high at day 60 in some patients (a result of surviving recipient T cells and thymic progenitors). Where alpha-beta T cells came from about two months after transplant was reportedly several hundred expanded graft clones.

Unique molecular identifiers were incorporated into the prepared TCRbeta library. One entry per CDR3 protein, called by TCRdb with MiXCR from the PCR reads. This sample yields under 300,000 distinct CDR3 sequences, of which around a tenth are seen a single time; around a quarter belongs to the top ten. With 5 bases clipped from V and 1 base from J, the junction kept 4 bases outside the gene matches. This CDR3 contains 14 residues. The germline V gene has CDR1 KGHSH and CDR2 LQKENI. This clonotype was seen many times. The antigen is not known. The receptor was derived from a male patient aged 2-15 years who had a stem cell transplant for chronic granulomatous disease, so the T cells may come from the graft donor. This specimen was peripheral blood, taken 180 days after TCRalphabeta/CD19-depleted stem cell transplant. The V call is TRBV18, the J call TRBJ1-1; 7 bases line up with TRBD1. DNA for the CDR3: TGTGCCAGCTCATGGGGACAGAGGAACACTGAAGCTTTCTTT. Translating gives CASSWGQRNTEAFF.